This T cell receptor (beta chain) was documented in a study of blood T cell repertoires in COVID-19. Original handling: Reference gene primer amplification in the assay estimated nucleated cell counts. Assay used: immunoSEQ multiplex PCR; TCRdb lists only in-frame clones, some missing. V and J calls and clone size are copied from that table; D and trimming were computed from the DNA. Seen here are around 160,000 clones, 85% to 90% observed once, and the top ten hold about 6.5%. Sequencing was carried out using peripheral blood. The TCR originated in a man older than 75 with acute or convalescent COVID-19.

CDR3 sequence reads: CASSPRTVNSPLHF. CDR3 in DNA: TGTGCCAGCAGTCCTAGGACAGTAAATTCACCCCTCCACTTT. The V call is TRBV7-9, the J call TRBJ1-6, with D tentatively TRBD1 (6 bases). CDR1 is SEHNR, CDR2 FQNEAQ, per germline (reference sequence). The V and J ends lost 6 bases and 7 bases respectively, with 13 bases between them. The CDR3 extends over 14 amino acids.